These T cell receptor beta chains were read from a single sample in a study of shared clonotypes between healthy human individuals. TCRdb keeps only in-frame clones here, not all; method: immunoSEQ multiplex PCR. The sample comprises roughly 2.2 million clones, under 95% of which are singletons, and around 0.38% rests with the top ten. Sequencing was done on a sample of naive CD4+ T cells from PBMCs. The receptors come from a man aged 18 to 30 in good health. Some clones in this sample may be carry-over from other donors' samples. Both conserved end residues are part of each CDR3. Each record gives: D gene, clone size, J gene, V gene, CDR3 protein, CDR3 DNA. D genes are given only for firm matches. Some rows mark clone size as missing; the rest say once, few, many or name a class of expanded clone.

>TRBD2|-|TRBJ2-5|TRBV5-1
CASSLGLVAGGRGETQYF
TGCGCCAGCAGCTTGGGTTTGGTAGCGGGAGGGCGAGGAGAGACCCAGTACTTC
>-|-|TRBJ1-1|TRBV6-5
CASRLNRRSTEAFF
TGTGCCAGCAGACTAAACAGGAGAAGCACTGAAGCTTTCTTT
>TRBD2|-|TRBJ2-1|TRBV5-1
CASSPAGGSFNNEQFF
TGCGCCAGCAGCCCGGCGGGGGGCAGTTTCAACAATGAGCAGTTCTTC
>-|few|TRBJ1-1|TRBV4-1
CASRKIAGPNTEAFF
TGCGCCAGCAGAAAGATTGCCGGACCGAACACTGAAGCTTTCTTT
>TRBD1|-|TRBJ1-4|TRBV30
CAYSGGTTNEKLFF
TGTGCCTATTCAGGGGGAACAACTAATGAAAAACTGTTTTTT
>-|once|TRBJ1-1|TRBV4-1
CASSPGVARRLNTEAFF
TGCGCCAGCAGCCCGGGGGTAGCCCGGAGGCTTAACACTGAAGCTTTCTTT
>TRBD2|-|TRBJ2-7|TRBV5-3
CARSNPGLAGGNEQYF
TGTGCCAGAAGCAACCCCGGACTAGCGGGAGGGAACGAGCAGTACTTC
>TRBD1|-|TRBJ1-5|TRBV7-6
CASSLGQGKQPQHF
TGTGCCAGCAGCTTAGGACAGGGTAAACAGCCCCAGCATTTT
>TRBD1|once|TRBJ2-5|TRBV28
CASRKQGAQETQYF
TGTGCCAGCAGAAAACAGGGGGCGCAGGAGACCCAGTACTTC
>-|-|TRBJ1-5|TRBV19
CASSLLDSSNQPQHF
TGTGCCAGTAGTCTTCTGGACAGTAGCAATCAGCCCCAGCATTTT
>-|-|TRBJ1-2|TRBV5-6
CASSPGRGRANYGYTF
TGTGCCAGCAGCCCCGGTAGAGGCCGAGCTAACTATGGCTACACCTTC
>TRBD1|-|TRBJ2-7|TRBV6-5
CASSYTEDRGKYEQYF
TGTGCCAGCAGTTACACTGAGGACAGGGGAAAGTACGAGCAGTACTTC
>-|-|TRBJ2-2|TRBV5-1
CASSLGVFRLRGGELFF
TGCGCCAGCAGCTTGGGGGTCTTTCGGCTCCGCGGCGGGGAGCTGTTTTTT
>TRBD1|few|TRBJ1-1|TRBV2
CATLTGLNTEAFF
TGTGCCACGCTGACAGGGTTGAACACTGAAGCTTTCTTT
>TRBD2|-|TRBJ2-3|TRBV27
CASSAIGGATDTQYF
TGTGCCAGCAGTGCTATCGGGGGGGCCACAGATACGCAGTATTTT
>-|few|TRBJ1-5|TRBV19
CATAGARNQPQHF
TGTGCCACCGCCGGGGCCCGCAATCAGCCCCAGCATTTT
>TRBD1|-|TRBJ2-3|TRBV6-5
CASSYDRGTDTQYF
TGTGCCAGCAGTTATGACAGGGGAACAGATACGCAGTATTTT
>-|-|TRBJ1-1|TRBV19
CASSIDAVSMNTEAFF
TGTGCCAGTAGTATAGATGCCGTCTCAATGAACACTGAAGCTTTCTTT
>TRBD2|-|TRBJ2-1|TRBV6-1
CASSQRELSYNEQFF
TGTGCCAGCAGTCAGCGGGAGCTCTCCTACAATGAGCAGTTCTTC
>TRBD2|-|TRBJ2-2|TRBV7-6
CASSLVVTSGNTGELFF
TGTGCCAGCAGCTTAGTAGTGACTAGCGGCAACACCGGGGAGCTGTTTTTT
>-|-|TRBJ2-7|TRBV27
CASKGRNTYEQYF
TGTGCCAGCAAGGGACGGAACACCTACGAGCAGTACTTC
>-|-|TRBJ1-2|TRBV25-1
CASRGGRGYGYTF
TGTGCCAGCAGAGGAGGGAGAGGCTATGGCTACACCTTC
>TRBD1|-|TRBJ1-1|TRBV5-1
CASSYQGAGNTEAFF
TGCGCCAGCAGCTACCAGGGGGCGGGGAACACTGAAGCTTTCTTT
>-|-|TRBJ1-2|TRBV30
CAWSRASANYGYTF
TGTGCCTGGTCTAGGGCCTCCGCCAACTATGGCTACACCTTC
>TRBD1|-|TRBJ2-7|TRBV11-2
CASSRTGSAYEQYF
TGTGCCAGCAGCAGGACAGGGTCCGCCTACGAGCAGTACTTC
>TRBD1|-|TRBJ1-1|TRBV7-9
CASSLGDYRGVTEAFF
TGTGCCAGCAGCTTAGGGGACTACAGGGGTGTAACTGAAGCTTTCTTT
>-|once|TRBJ1-1|TRBV28
CASSLRGRNTEAFF
TGTGCCAGCAGTTTAAGGGGCAGGAACACTGAAGCTTTCTTT
>-|-|TRBJ2-7|TRBV11-2
CASSLDLPRAGEQYF
TGTGCCAGCAGCTTAGACCTCCCCAGGGCGGGCGAGCAGTACTTC
>-|few|TRBJ1-5|TRBV18
CASSPPSQGMQPQHF
TGTGCCAGCTCACCACCCTCGCAGGGGATGCAGCCCCAGCATTTT
>TRBD2|once|TRBJ2-5|TRBV7-9
CASSRRTSGGSLETQYF
TGTGCCAGCAGCCGAAGAACTAGCGGGGGTTCTTTGGAGACCCAGTACTTC
>TRBD1|-|TRBJ2-3|TRBV5-6
CASSLEGQGGPDTQYF
TGTGCCAGCAGCTTGGAGGGACAGGGTGGTCCAGATACGCAGTATTTT
>-|once|TRBJ2-1|TRBV7-2
CASSLTPGTEKQFF
TGTGCCAGCAGCTTAACCCCCGGGACGGAAAAGCAGTTCTTC
>-|-|TRBJ1-1|TRBV11-2
CASSLGLGRVTEAFF
TGTGCCAGCAGCTTAGGATTAGGGAGGGTGACTGAAGCTTTCTTT
>-|-|TRBJ1-1|TRBV21-1
CASSKVGGHNTEAFF
TGTGCCAGCAGCAAAGTGGGGGGGCACAACACTGAAGCTTTCTTT
>-|-|TRBJ2-5|TRBV7-2
CASSFGGRQETQYF
TGTGCCAGCAGCTTCGGAGGGCGGCAAGAGACCCAGTACTTC
>-|-|TRBJ2-7|TRBV25-1
CASRGSSYEQYF
TGTGCCAGCAGGGGTAGCTCCTACGAGCAGTACTTC
>-|once|TRBJ1-1|TRBV6-6
CAAASHGGAGRAFF
TGTGCCGCCGCATCTCACGGGGGGGCAGGTCGAGCTTTCTTT
>TRBD1|-|TRBJ2-2|TRBV4-2
CASSQLSSGTAQYPGLFF
TGTGCCAGCAGCCAACTAAGCTCCGGGACAGCACAATACCCTGGGCTGTTTTTT
>-|-|TRBJ1-1|TRBV29-1
CSVDQGNTEAFF
TGCAGCGTTGACCAGGGAAACACTGAAGCTTTCTTT
>TRBD2|-|TRBJ2-1|TRBV5-1
CASSGLAGGEQFF
TGCGCCAGCAGCGGGCTAGCGGGTGGGGAGCAGTTCTTC
>-|-|TRBJ1-1|TRBV2
CASSIRDIREAFF
TGTGCCAGCAGTATCCGGGACATCCGTGAAGCTTTCTTT
>-|few|TRBJ2-2|TRBV7-2
CASSLDGELFF
TGTGCCAGCAGCTTAGACGGGGAGCTGTTTTTT
>-|-|TRBJ2-1|TRBV7-2
CASSLVTGENEQFF
TGTGCCAGCAGCTTAGTGACTGGGGAGAATGAGCAGTTCTTC
>-|-|TRBJ1-3|TRBV5-1
CASSLAPGGNSGNTIYF
TGCGCCAGCAGCTTGGCCCCGGGCGGGAACTCTGGAAACACCATATATTTT
>TRBD1|-|TRBJ1-3|TRBV5-1
CASRRGTDSGNTIYF
TGCGCCAGCAGACGAGGGACAGACTCTGGAAACACCATATATTTT
>TRBD2|-|TRBJ2-1|TRBV28
CASSLWGTSSYNEQFF
TGTGCCAGCAGTTTATGGGGGACTAGCTCCTACAATGAGCAGTTCTTC
>-|-|TRBJ2-3|TRBV5-1
CASSLEVWDYPTDTQYF
TGCGCCAGCAGCTTGGAGGTTTGGGATTATCCCACAGATACGCAGTATTTT
>-|few|TRBJ2-7|TRBV28
CASKQGTLYEQYF
TGTGCCAGCAAACAGGGCACCCTCTACGAGCAGTACTTC
>TRBD1|-|TRBJ1-2|TRBV5-8
CASSRQGSNYGYTF
TGTGCCAGCAGCCGACAGGGATCAAACTATGGCTACACCTTC
>-|-|TRBJ2-3|TRBV5-4
CASSSRLPGTDTQYF
TGTGCCAGCAGCTCCCGCCTCCCGGGTACAGATACGCAGTATTTT
>-|-|TRBJ2-7|TRBV20-1
CSASRSYEQYF
TGCAGTGCTAGCCGGTCCTACGAGCAGTACTTC
>-|-|TRBJ2-3|TRBV19
CASSIEGGAPRRLTDTQYF
TGTGCCAGTAGTATAGAGGGGGGGGCACCAAGACGCCTCACAGATACGCAGTATTTT
>-|-|TRBJ2-1|TRBV11-2
CASTKGGTDYNEQFF
TGTGCCAGCACTAAAGGGGGGACCGACTACAATGAGCAGTTCTTC
>TRBD2|-|TRBJ2-7|TRBV6-5
CASRPGLGIGEQYF
TGTGCCAGCAGACCGGGACTAGGAATCGGCGAGCAGTACTTC
>-|-|TRBJ1-1|TRBV7-2
CASSLGRGGGTNTEAFF
TGTGCCAGCAGCTTAGGGAGGGGTGGAGGGACTAACACTGAAGCTTTCTTT
>-|-|TRBJ1-5|TRBV21-1
CASRSGLLHWHHQPQHF
TGTGCCAGCAGATCGGGTTTACTACATTGGCATCATCAGCCCCAGCATTTT
>TRBD1|-|TRBJ1-5|TRBV7-2
CASSLRTGDNQPQHF
TGTGCCAGCAGCTTACGGACAGGGGACAATCAGCCCCAGCATTTT
>TRBD1|-|TRBJ2-5|TRBV5-1
CASRTWTGQETQYF
TGCGCCAGCAGAACCTGGACAGGGCAAGAGACCCAGTACTTC
>TRBD1|-|TRBJ1-2|TRBV5-1
CASSWGTGGDGYTF
TGCGCCAGCAGCTGGGGGACAGGGGGCGATGGCTACACCTTC